These 14 T cell receptor beta chains share one sample of origin, sequenced in a study of blood T cells in healthy people across ages (dated by TCRdb to 2014 to 2015). The library relied on 5' RACE. Data came from an Illumina HiSeq 2500. A second PCR of about 6 to 12 cycles was run with a J-beta primer mix and a sample-barcoded 5' primer. Clones were called with MiXCR by TCRdb after fastp trimmed the public reads at Q25, and only in-frame beta chains were retained. Records with the same CDR3 protein are collapsed into one entry carrying the most frequent genes and DNA. This sample has approximately 960,000 distinct CDR3 sequences in its table, and almost 30% of those were observed once. The ten most abundant clones make up about a tenth of the sample. The sample was also reused in another study, on T cells of mothers and their children.

Sequenced material: blood. The receptors were gathered from a woman aged 40 to 55 in good health.

About this clonotype: This sequence may be a read error, since a much larger clone differs from it by one base. The chain is built from TRBV14 and TRBJ2-5; 10 nucleotides line up with TRBD2. CDR1 and CDR2 from the germline V gene are SGHDN and FVKESK. This CDR3 is built from 17 residues. The CDR3, as DNA: TGTGCCCGCAGCCAAGATCGGAGCGGGGGGGCACCTTGGACCCAGTACTTC. This sequence encodes CARSQDRSGGAPWTQYF.

This clonotype occurred many times. The DNA of the CDR3 is TGCAGCGTCCAGACAGGGCCCAATTCACCCCTCCACTTT. It yields the protein CSVQTGPNSPLHF. The chain recombines TRBV29-1 with TRBJ1-6, with TRBD1 matching 7 bases. CDR1 SQVTM and CDR2 ANQGSEA come from the germline V gene. V lost 6 bases, J lost 7 bases, and 6 bases stayed unmatched. The CDR3 is 13 residues long. The full variable domain, in which reference TRBV29-1 and TRBJ1-6 provide the parts outside the CDR3, is SAVISQKPSRDICQRGTSLTIQCQVDSQVTMMFWYRQQPGQSLTLIATANQGSEATYESGFVIDKFPISRPNLTFSTLTVSNMSPEDSSIYLCSVQTGPNSPLHFGNGTRLTVT.

This clonotype was counted many times. This chain links TRBV28 with TRBJ2-7; D not resolved. CDR3 length: 14 amino acids. Germline assignment: CDR1 MDHEN and CDR2 SYDVKM. V was shortened by 7 bases and J by 3 bases, with 16 bases between the two germline ends. In nucleotides, the CDR3 is TGTGCCAGCACCAGTGAGAGTCCCCACTACGAGCAGTACTTC. Translated, it gives CASTSESPHYEQYF.

The rearrangement uses TRBV29-1 and TRBJ1-1; D perhaps matches TRBD1 (6 bases). Germline-derived CDR1 and CDR2 are SQVTM and ANQGSEA. The V end lost 7 bases, the J end lost 5 bases, and 17 bases lay between the germline ends. The CDR3 contains 13 residues. CDR3 in DNA: TGCAGCGCCGGACAGTCTGAAGCGACTGAAGCTTTCTTT. Translation: CSAGQSEATEAFF.

This clonotype has a handful of counts. This chain joins TRBV6-5 and TRBJ2-5, with a possible D match to TRBD1 (5 bases). Germline V gives CDR1 MNHEY, CDR2 SVGAGI. The CDR3 has 15 amino acids. V lost 7 bases and J lost 4, with 19 bases in between. In DNA form, the CDR3 reads TGTGCCAGCACCACTTGGGGCGCGGATGGAGAGACCCAGTACTTC. This sequence encodes CASTTWGADGETQYF.

This clonotype was detected many times. V and J are TRBV4-2 and TRBJ2-7; TRBD2 might be the D (6 bases). In germline, CDR1 is LGHNA, CDR2 YNFKEQ. V shed 0 bases and J shed 2 bases, with 11 bases lying between them. The CDR3 spans 15 residues. CDR3 nucleotide sequence: TGTGCCAGCAGCCAAGATCGCGGGGCAACCTACGAGCAGTACTTC. Protein product: CASSQDRGATYEQYF.

CDR3 DNA sequence: TGCGCCAGCAGCTTGTCAGCCAGGGTGAACACTGAAGCTTTCTTT. It is translated as CASSLSARVNTEAFF. The chain recombines TRBV5-1 with TRBJ1-1; D may be TRBD1 (5 bases). This CDR3 contains 15 residues. Germline loops: CDR1 SGHRS, CDR2 YFSETQ. V dropped 1 base and J dropped 0 bases, with 10 bases sitting between them.

This clonotype was counted a few times. This chain links TRBV12-3 or TRBV12-4 with TRBJ2-4; TRBD2 matches 8 bases. TRBJ2-5 matches the DNA end more closely, so the J call is doubtful. The CDR3 covers 16 residues. The CDR3 here is CASSLPGGPHQETQYF. CDR3 bases: TGTGCCAGCAGTTTACCGGGGGGGCCTCACCAAGAGACCCAGTACTTC.

The V and J genes are TRBV6-1 and TRBJ1-3; maybe TRBD1 (5 bases). The V end was cut by 7 bases, the J end by 0 bases, with 28 bases between. The CDR3 has 20 amino acids. Germline V gene data show CDR1 as MNHNS and CDR2 as SASEGT. The CDR3 DNA sequence: TGTGCCAGCAAAGGGGAAGGGGTCCGCGGGACTCTGAGCTCTGGAAACACCATATATTTT. It encodes CASKGEGVRGTLSSGNTIYF.

V and J are TRBV12-3 or TRBV12-4 and TRBJ1-2; possible D gene TRBD1, 5 bases. CDR3 length equals 13 residues. V was clipped by 1 base and J by 8 bases, with 11 bases between them. CDR3 DNA sequence: TGTGCCAGCAGTTTAGGTCCGACAGTAGGCTACACCTTC. Translation: CASSLGPTVGYTF.

This clonotype has a count of ten or more. V usage is TRBV27 and J usage is TRBJ2-5, with D possibly TRBD1 on 5 matching bases. V was shortened by 2 bases and J by 5 bases, with 9 bases between the two germline ends. From germline, CDR1 is MNHEY and CDR2 SMNVEV (reference sequence). The CDR3 is 13 residues long. In nucleotides, the CDR3 is TGTGCCAGCAGTTTAAGGGGCCGGGAGACCCAGTACTTC. Amino acid sequence: CASSLRGRETQYF.

This clonotype was recorded at least ten times. J is TRBJ1-5 and V is TRBV4-1, with a tentative D call TRBD1 (5 bases). The V gene's germline CDR1 is MGHRA and CDR2 YSYEKL. With 5 bases removed from V and 5 bases from J, the gap between germline ends came to 16 bases. There are 15 residues in the CDR3. CDR3: CASSGSGTQYQPQHF. CDR3 DNA: TGCGCCAGCAGCGGCTCCGGGACCCAATATCAGCCCCAGCATTTT.

The chain joins TRBV11-2 to TRBJ2-5; D perhaps matches TRBD1 (6 bases). The V gene's germline CDR1 is SGHAT and CDR2 FQNNGV. The CDR3 covers 14 residues. The V and J ends lost 3 bases and 11 bases respectively, with 19 bases between them. The CDR3 reads CASSLGARANEQYF. CDR3 sequence (DNA): TGTGCCAGCAGCTTGGGGGCAAGGGCGAATGAGCAGTACTTC.

The sample holds many counts of this clonotype. The chain links TRBV7-3 to TRBJ2-3, with 9 bases fitting TRBD1. Germline V gene data show CDR1 as SGHTA and CDR2 as FQGTGA. CDR3 length: 15 residues. V dropped 8 bases and J dropped 5; count of bases not matched to a gene: 11. This CDR3 reads CASAPGTGRGDTQYF. As DNA, the CDR3 is TGTGCCAGCGCGCCCGGGACAGGGAGAGGAGATACGCAGTATTTT.